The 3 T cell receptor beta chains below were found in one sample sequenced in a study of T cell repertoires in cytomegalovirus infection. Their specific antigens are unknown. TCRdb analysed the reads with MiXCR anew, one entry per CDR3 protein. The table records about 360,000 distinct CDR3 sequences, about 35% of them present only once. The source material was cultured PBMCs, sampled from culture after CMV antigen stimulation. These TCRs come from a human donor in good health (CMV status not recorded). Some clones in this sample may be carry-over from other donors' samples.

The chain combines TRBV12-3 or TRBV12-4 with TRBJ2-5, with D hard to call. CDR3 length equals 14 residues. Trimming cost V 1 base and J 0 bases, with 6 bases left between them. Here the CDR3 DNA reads TGTGCCAGCAGTTTAGGCCGGTACCAAGAGACCCAGTACTTC. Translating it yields CASSLGRYQETQYF.

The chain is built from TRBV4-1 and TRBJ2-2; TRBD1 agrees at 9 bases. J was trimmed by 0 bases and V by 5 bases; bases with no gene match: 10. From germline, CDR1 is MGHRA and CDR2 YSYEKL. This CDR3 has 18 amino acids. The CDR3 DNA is TGCGCCAGCAGCAGCGCCGAGACAGGGGGTGCGAACACCGGGGAGCTGTTTTTT. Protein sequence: CASSSAETGGANTGELFF.

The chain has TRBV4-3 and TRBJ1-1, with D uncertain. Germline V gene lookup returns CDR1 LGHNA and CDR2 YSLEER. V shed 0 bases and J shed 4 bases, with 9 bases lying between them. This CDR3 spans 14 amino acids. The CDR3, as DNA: TGCGCCAGCAGCCAAGAACTGGGGAGCACTGAAGCTTTCTTT. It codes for CASSQELGSTEAFF.